These 11 T cell receptor beta chains were all obtained from the same sample, sequenced in a study of blood T cell repertoires in COVID-19. Only in-frame clones appear in the TCRdb table, and some are missing; sequencing was by immunoSEQ multiplex PCR. This sample carries around 450,000 clones, around 90% of them seen once, and the ten largest clones take roughly 2%. Sequenced sample: PBMCs or T cells enriched from blood (not recorded which). These receptors were collected from a woman younger than 35 with acute COVID-19.

The chain has TRBV28 and TRBJ1-3; D is uncertain. V lost 3 bases, J lost 10 bases, and 13 bases lay in between. The CDR3 is 13 residues long. Germline values: CDR1 MDHEN, CDR2 SYDVKM. This CDR3 reads CASSFEDGGTIYF. The CDR3 DNA reads TGTGCCAGCAGTTTTGAGGACGGCGGGACCATATATTTT.

V is TRBV27 and J is TRBJ2-7; 9 nucleotides match TRBD2. The CDR3 is 14 residues long. Germline V gene data show CDR1 as MNHEY and CDR2 as SMNVEV (reference sequence). J lost 5 bases, V lost 10 bases, and 12 bases had no gene match. In DNA, the CDR3 is TGTGCCACCTTGCGAAAAGCGGGAGGCAACGAGCAGTACTTC. Its protein is CATLRKAGGNEQYF.

The chain joins TRBV5-6 to TRBJ2-7, with D possibly matching TRBD2 (5 bases). The CDR3 is made up of 11 amino acids. The germline V and J ends were trimmed by 2 bases and 6 bases, with 6 bases remaining between them. Germline loops: CDR1 SGHDT, CDR2 YYEEEE. CDR3 DNA sequence: TGTGCCAGCAGCTTCGGAGGCGAGCAGTACTTC. Encoded protein: CASSFGGEQYF.

In DNA, the CDR3 is TGTGCCAGCAGCCAAGATCGAGGGAGGGAGACCCAGTACTTC. Translating it yields CASSQDRGRETQYF. The gene calls are TRBV14 and TRBJ2-5; D is perhaps TRBD2 (6 bases). Germline CDR1 reads SGHDN; CDR2 reads FVKESK. The CDR3 is 14 residues long. The V end was cut by 0 bases, the J end by 5 bases, with 10 bases between.

This chain connects TRBV21-1 to TRBJ1-3. TRBV21-1 is shown as a pseudogene. The CDR3 sequence is 17 residues long. This CDR3 reads CASSSKRQRNSGNTIYF. The CDR3 nucleotides are TGTGCCAGCAGCTCCAAGAGGCAAAGAAACTCTGGAAACACCATATATTTT.

The chain is built from TRBV19 and TRBJ1-1; D is possibly TRBD1 (5 bases). This CDR3 comprises 14 residues. V was clipped by 1 base and J by 4 bases, with 10 bases between them. From germline, CDR1 is LNHDA and CDR2 SQIVND (reference sequence). Here the CDR3 DNA reads TGTGCCAGTAGTATAGTAGGGGATAGCACTGAAGCTTTCTTT. Its translation: CASSIVGDSTEAFF.

V gene TRBV5-1 combines with J gene TRBJ2-5, with TRBD2 matching over 7 bases. The germline V gene encodes CDR1 SGHRS and CDR2 YFSETQ. The V gene end was trimmed by 4 bases and the J gene end by 3 bases; junction bases not matched to a gene: 9. The CDR3 is 15 residues long. CDR3 amino acids: CASSGSSGVKETQYF. In DNA, the CDR3 is TGCGCCAGCAGCGGGTCGAGCGGGGTCAAAGAGACCCAGTACTTC.

This clone was counted between two and nine times. The chain links TRBV6-6 to TRBJ2-2, with TRBD1 matching 12 bases. V dropped 5 bases and J dropped 1; count of bases not matched to a gene: 8. CDR3 length equals 18 residues. Germline CDR1 and CDR2: MNHNY and SVGAGI (reference sequence). CDR3 in amino acids: CASSPGTGGGVNTGELFF. Written as DNA, the CDR3 is TGTGCCAGCAGTCCAGGGACAGGGGGCGGGGTGAACACCGGGGAGCTGTTTTTT.

This rearrangement joins TRBV15 to TRBJ2-3; 7 bases are shared with TRBD2. V lost 3 bases to trimming and J lost 2 bases; unmatched junction nucleotides: 8. Per the germline V gene, CDR1 is LNHNV and CDR2 is YYDKDF (reference sequence). This CDR3 has 16 residues. CDR3 in DNA: TGTGCCACCAGCAGCCTGTCGGGGGGTTTCACAGATACGCAGTATTTT. Amino acid sequence: CATSSLSGGFTDTQYF.

CDR3 nucleotides: TGTGCCAGCAGCGTAGCTCCAAGCGGCGAGGCTTTCTTT. Protein: CASSVAPSGEAFF. V usage is TRBV9 and J usage is TRBJ1-1, with D unclear. Germline-derived CDR1 and CDR2 are SGDLS and YYNGEE. The CDR3 loop spans 13 amino acids. Trimming removed 0 bases at V and 11 bases at J, with 14 bases between.

CDR3 residues: CASSPRQGEMGYTF. The DNA of the CDR3 is TGTGCCAGCTCACCACGGCAGGGGGAAATGGGCTACACCTTC. This chain uses TRBV18 with TRBJ1-2; 7 bases agree with TRBD1. The V and J ends lost 1 base and 8 bases, in that order; junction bases with no gene match: 7. The germline gives CDR1 KGHSH, CDR2 LQKENI. CDR3 length: 14 residues.